This T cell receptor (beta chain) comes out of a study of T cells in localized non-small cell lung cancer. The CDR3 totals 16 residues. Germline V gene sequence: CDR1 MNHNS, CDR2 SASEGT. Trimming at V came to 3 bases and at J to 3 bases, leaving 8 bases not matched to a gene. On this clone: Its specificity is not known.

Repertoires were generated with immunoSEQ multiplex PCR, while TCRdb's copy carries only in-frame clones and drops some. The repertoire includes some 64,000 clones, roughly 79% of them detected once, and roughly 4.5% sits in the top ten. Points from the study as a whole: Uninvolved adjacent lung had higher T cell clonality than tumor and all other tissues. Appearing in adjacent lung were a median approximately 60 of the top 100 tumor clones.

Specimen: PBMCs, collected before any cancer treatment. This clonotype was sampled from a man between 40 and 69 years old with stage II lung adenocarcinoma. The rearrangement joins TRBV6-1 to TRBJ1-2; TRBD1 aligns across 9 bases. CDR3 DNA: TGTGCCAGCAGTGACACAAACAGGGGGCTCTACTATGGCTACACCTTC. Translation: CASSDTNRGLYYGYTF.